The T cell receptor beta chain described here comes from a study of regulatory T cells in long-lasting Graves disease. To make TCR beta libraries, researchers used iRepertoire HTBI primers and Arm-PCR of CDR3 regions. TCRdb ran MiXCR on the multiplex PCR reads and lists one entry per CDR3 protein. The table lists about 540,000 distinct CDR3 sequences, about 14% of them singletons, with 10% in the top ten. The time point here: newly diagnosed GD, antithyroid drugs for less than 3 months. Researchers made the TCR library from RNA that was extracted from PBMCs. American Thyroid Association guidelines were used to diagnose Graves' disease. Many counts were recorded for this clonotype. Looked up from germline, CDR1 is SGHRS and CDR2 is YFSETQ. Between the trimmed V and J ends, which lost 0 bases and 3 bases, there was a span of 10 bases. CDR3 length: 14 amino acids. Another study also made use of these data, one on T cells in Graves' hyperthyroidism and ophthalmopathy. That source notes: Stable hyperthyroidism: no ophthalmopathy progression over 18 months of follow-up. The HTBI primer set drove a first-round RT-PCR of the TCR CDR3. Researchers report that a 13 V-J model separated ophthalmopathy from stable hyperthyroidism.

The genes are TRBV5-1 and TRBJ2-7; TRBD1 or TRBD2 may be the D gene (5 bases each). This sequence originates from a man aged 25-40 years with Graves disease. The specimen comprised peripheral blood mononuclear cells (PBMCs), sampled at new diagnosis, from a patient treated with antithyroid drugs. The CDR3 loop reads CASSLVGRDYEQYF. The CDR3, as DNA: TGCGCCAGCAGCTTGGTGGGACGGGACTACGAGCAGTACTTC.